The 5 T cell receptor beta chains presented below share a single source sample, sequenced in a study of cytomegalovirus exposure and HLA in healthy donors. PCR employed 60 Vbeta and 13 Jbeta primers. The assay was immunoSEQ multiplex PCR, and TCRdb's table has in-frame clones only and misses some. Altogether some 120,000 clones are present, over 75% being singletons, with the ten largest covering 9.5% to 13%. The specimen was PBMCs. The receptors originated from a middle-aged man in good health and CMV-seropositive.

The V call is TRBV9, the J call TRBJ2-4; the match to TRBD2 covers 7 bases. The germline gives CDR1 SGDLS, CDR2 YYNGEE. The J segment lost 3 bases and the V segment lost 4 bases, leaving 13 bases of the junction unmatched. The CDR3 is 17 residues long. The CDR3 reads CASSPGEGGIGKNIQYF. The CDR3 DNA is TGTGCCAGCAGCCCGGGGGAGGGTGGGATAGGCAAAAACATTCAGTACTTC.

The gene calls are TRBV9 and TRBJ1-3; 7 positions match TRBD1. V gave up 4 bases and J gave up 6 bases; unmatched junction bases: 7. Germline lookup yields CDR1 SGDLS and CDR2 YYNGEE. The CDR3 is 14 residues long. Here the CDR3 DNA reads TGTGCCAGCAGCACCCGACAGGGAGCAAACACCATATATTTT. It translates to CASSTRQGANTIYF.

The rearrangement joins TRBV6-4 to TRBJ2-7, with 7 bases lining up with TRBD2. The CDR3 is 15 amino acids. The germline CDR1 and CDR2 sequences are MRHNA and SNTAGT. After removal of 5 bases from V and 5 bases from J, the junction contained 12 bases not matched to a gene. The CDR3 nucleotides read TGTGCCAGCAGTCCCGTGGGAGGGAGCATCGACGAGCAGTACTTC. Translated: CASSPVGGSIDEQYF.

This chain joins TRBV6-6 and TRBJ2-6; 7 nucleotides match TRBD2. CDR3 size: 15 residues. With V trimmed by 11 bases and J by 0 bases, 7 bases remained unmatched. Germline V gene lookup returns CDR1 MNHNY and CDR2 SVGAGI (reference sequence). The CDR3 DNA reads as TGTGCCCTGCGGGACTACTCCTCTGGGGCCAACGTCCTGACTTTC. This sequence encodes CALRDYSSGANVLTF.

This chain uses TRBV28 with TRBJ1-4; D unclear. The CDR3 runs to 14 residues. The V gene lost 5 bases and the J gene lost 8 bases, with 15 bases spanning the gap. The germline V gene encodes CDR1 MDHEN and CDR2 SYDVKM. The CDR3: CASSPGFGREKLFF. CDR3 DNA sequence: TGTGCCAGCAGTCCCGGATTTGGGCGCGAAAAACTGTTTTTT.